The 6 T cell receptor beta chains presented below share a single source sample, sequenced in a study of blood T cell repertoires in COVID-19. Produced via immunoSEQ multiplex PCR; TCRdb's table is partial and in-frame only. Of about 250,000 clones in the sample, roughly 80% were seen once. Source material: PBMCs or T cells enriched from blood (not recorded which). These receptor sequences come from a man aged 35-49 years who had been exposed to COVID-19.

This clone was observed a single time. Other nucleotide sequences in the sample specify the same CDR3. V is TRBV24-1 and J is TRBJ1-2; tentatively, D is TRBD1 (5 bases). Looked up from germline, CDR1 is KGHDR and CDR2 is SFDVKD. There are 13 residues in the CDR3. The V gene lost 4 bases and the J gene lost 4 bases, with 9 bases spanning the gap. This CDR3 reads CATSEGQGYGYTF. CDR3 coding DNA: TGTGCCACCAGTGAGGGGCAGGGCTATGGCTACACCTTC.

In DNA form, the CDR3 reads TGTGCCTGGAGCCAAGGGGGCGTGGGTACTGGCTACACCTTC. Protein product: CAWSQGGVGTGYTF. This chain uses TRBV30 with TRBJ1-2, with 7 positions matching TRBD1. Looked up from germline, CDR1 is GTSNPN and CDR2 is SVGIG (reference sequence). CDR3 length: 14 amino acids. V shed 3 bases and J 7 bases; nucleotides not matched to a gene: 11.

The CDR3 sequence: CASSSYSGNTGELFF. In DNA, the CDR3 is TGTGCCAGCAGCTCTTATAGCGGGAACACCGGGGAGCTGTTTTTT. V is TRBV7-3 and J is TRBJ2-2; possible D gene TRBD2, 6 bases. The CDR3 extends over 15 amino acids. Per the germline V gene, CDR1 is SGHTA and CDR2 is FQGTGA. V was clipped by 4 bases and J by 1 base, with 10 bases between them.

The chain joins TRBV7-9 to TRBJ1-2; the D is unclear. The V gene's germline CDR1 is SEHNR and CDR2 FQNEAQ (reference sequence). The CDR3 loop spans 13 amino acids. V was trimmed by 9 bases and J by 3 bases, leaving 14 bases between them. DNA of the CDR3: TGTGCCAGTTCGCCGGGGTTGGACTATGGCTACACCTTC. Amino acids: CASSPGLDYGYTF.

V gene TRBV12-3 or TRBV12-4 combines with J gene TRBJ1-2; perhaps TRBD1 as D (6 bases). The CDR3 contains 12 residues. Trimming left V 2 bases short and J 7 bases short, with 8 bases between. The CDR3 coding sequence is TGTGCCAGCAGTTTACAGGGGTTTGGCTACACCTTC. Translated, it gives CASSLQGFGYTF.

This sequence joins TRBV6-5 and TRBJ2-3, with TRBD2 matching 7 bases. Per the germline V gene, CDR1 is MNHEY and CDR2 is SVGAGI. The V gene end was trimmed by 2 bases and the J gene end by 3 bases; junction bases not matched to a gene: 5. This CDR3 comprises 15 residues. As DNA, the CDR3 is TGTGCCAGCAGTTACCGTGCCGGGAGGACAGATACGCAGTATTTT. This gives the protein CASSYRAGRTDTQYF.